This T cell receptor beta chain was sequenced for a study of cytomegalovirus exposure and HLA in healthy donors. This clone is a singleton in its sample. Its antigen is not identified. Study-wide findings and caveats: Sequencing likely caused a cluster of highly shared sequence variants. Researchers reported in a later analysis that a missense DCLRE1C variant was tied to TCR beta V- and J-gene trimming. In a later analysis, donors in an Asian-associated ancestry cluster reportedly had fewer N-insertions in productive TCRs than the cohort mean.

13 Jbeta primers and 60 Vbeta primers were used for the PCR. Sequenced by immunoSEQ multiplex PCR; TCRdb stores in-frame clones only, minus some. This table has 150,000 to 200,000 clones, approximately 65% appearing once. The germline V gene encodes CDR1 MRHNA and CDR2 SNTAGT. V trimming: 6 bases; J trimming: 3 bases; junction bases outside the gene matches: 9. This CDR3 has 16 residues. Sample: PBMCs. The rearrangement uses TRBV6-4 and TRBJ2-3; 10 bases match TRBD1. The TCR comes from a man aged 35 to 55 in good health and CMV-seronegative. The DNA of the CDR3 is TGTGCCAGCAGCCCCACCGGGACAGGGGCTACAGATACGCAGTATTTT. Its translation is CASSPTGTGATDTQYF.